This TCR beta chain comes out of a study of blood T cell repertoires in COVID-19 (TCRdb year 2020). At the level of the whole study: Collaborator samples came from the United States, Italy and Spain and covered acute and convalescent phases of COVID-19. The material from the prospective study consisted of cDNA or gDNA derived from T cells, B-cell-depleted T cells, or PBMCs. Deeply sampled blood TCRbeta repertoires from subjects exposed to, actively infected with, or recovered from COVID-19 were included in the dataset. A freely available public database, intended as a resource for researchers studying the immune response to SARS-CoV-2, is where the repertoires were released. The samples were drawn from the first 160 participants of the ongoing ImmuneRACE study and from more than 1,000 subjects provided by 6 global collaborators. Nearly every sample came with metadata listing a de-identified subject ID, COVID-19 status, age in years and sex. Where available, HLA class I and class II types were obtained from metadata supplied by the sample provider rather than from assay-based typing.

TCRbeta CDR3 regions were amplified from genomic DNA using the immunoSEQ Assay, a bias-controlled multiplex PCR. The original methods were these. The number of nucleated cells in each sample was estimated by amplification of reference gene primers within the assay. To quantify the absolute abundance of each unique TCRbeta CDR3 rearrangement, sequence reads were collapsed and filtered. Productive Simpson clonality was computed per sample as the square root of Simpson's diversity index over productive rearrangements. In TCRdb, the immuneACCESS table is reduced to in-frame sequences with V and J assigned. These tables do not hold every clone; where another copy was compared, an unresolved V gene accounts for under half, and the others remain unexplained. The DNA was the basis for D and trimming; V, J and clone size are from that table. For this sample the table gives 40,000 to 55,000 clones, of which over 75% were detected only once. The ten largest clones take up 11% to 15% of the sample.

About this clone: Its antigen is currently not known. Base qualities are not recorded, but no much larger clone differs from it by a single base.

Study-level results and caveats: The quantity of clinical and demographic metadata differed by source and by participant and was supplied without curation.

Whole blood was collected in K2EDTA tubes by collaborating institutions according to the institutions' own protocols. For TCRbeta analysis, collaborator samples were shipped as frozen whole blood, as isolated PBMCs, or as DNA extracted from either sample type. CDR1 and CDR2 (GTSNPN, SVGIG) derive from the germline V gene (reference sequence). Including the terminal cysteine and phenylalanine, the CDR3 comprises 13 residues. Of the read, only the CDR3 DNA is kept; its 39 bases are in frame from base 1. Trimming removed 2 bases from V and 4 bases from J, leaving 11 bases between the germline ends. The chain uses TRBV30 and TRBJ2-5; a tentative D match to TRBD1 spans 6 bases. Sequencing was performed on peripheral blood. The TCR sequence derives from a human donor in a cohort sampled during active COVID-19. The CDR3 protein: CAWSLTGLETQYF. In nucleotide form, the sequence is TGTGCCTGGAGTCTTACAGGGTTAGAGACCCAGTACTTC.